Shown below are 10 T cell receptor beta chains from a single sample sequenced in a study of T cell changes during pregnancy in multiple sclerosis. Data came from immunoSEQ multiplex PCR; TCRdb stores just in-frame clones and leaves some out. Of 35,000 to 50,000 clones detected, 70% to 90% appear once; the ten largest clones hold over 0.85%. This specimen consisted of CD4+ T cells from peripheral blood mononuclear cells, obtained after pregnancy. These receptors originate from a female donor with multiple sclerosis, enrolled in a pregnancy study.

The J gene is TRBJ2-5, the V gene TRBV27, with TRBD1 matching over 10 bases. After removal of 3 bases from V and 3 bases from J, the junction contained 4 bases not matched to a gene. The germline V gene encodes CDR1 MNHEY and CDR2 SMNVEV (reference sequence). There are 15 residues in the CDR3. CDR3 amino acids: CASSFRQGAEETQYF. The DNA of the CDR3 is TGTGCCAGCAGTTTCCGACAGGGGGCTGAAGAGACCCAGTACTTC.

This sequence joins TRBV5-1 and TRBJ2-2; 9 bases align to TRBD1. The V and J ends lost 4 bases and 0 bases, in that order; junction bases with no gene match: 1. The CDR3 contains 15 residues. Germline assignment: CDR1 SGHRS and CDR2 YFSETQ. Here the CDR3 DNA reads TGCGCCAGCAGCGGACAGGGGACGAACACCGGGGAGCTGTTTTTT. Its translation is CASSGQGTNTGELFF.

This clone was seen once. This chain connects TRBV6-5 to TRBJ1-4; D might be TRBD1 (6 bases). The CDR3 extends over 12 amino acids. Deletions cut 8 bases from V and 6 bases from J, with 10 bases between. Germline V gene data show CDR1 as MNHEY and CDR2 as SVGAGI. The CDR3 region is CASGGPDEKLFF. DNA of the CDR3: TGTGCCAGCGGGGGCCCCGATGAAAAACTGTTTTTT.

DNA of the CDR3: TGTGCCAGCAGCTTAGGGCCAGGGCCCGGGGAGCTGTTTTTT. Protein: CASSLGPGPGELFF. J is TRBJ2-2 and V is TRBV7-2, with D possibly TRBD1 on 5 matching bases. CDR1 and CDR2 from the germline V gene are SGHTA and FQGNSA. V lost 1 base and J lost 6, with 9 bases in between. CDR3 length: 14 residues.

The CDR3 nucleotides are TGCGCCAGCAGCCAAAGCGACAGGATCTATGGCTACACCTTC. This gives the protein CASSQSDRIYGYTF. The chain recombines TRBV4-3 with TRBJ1-2; possibly TRBD1 for D (6 bases). V dropped 2 bases and J dropped 4 bases, with 11 bases sitting between them. The CDR3 has 14 residues. Germline lookup yields CDR1 LGHNA and CDR2 YSLEER.

The chain employs TRBV18 and TRBJ1-4, with TRBD1 as a possible D gene (5 bases). The length of the CDR3 is 16 residues. Germline-derived CDR1 and CDR2 are KGHSH and LQKENI. V lost 2 bases, J lost 0 bases, and 10 bases lay in between. The CDR3 DNA reads as TGTGCCAGCTCACCAGGCAGGGCCGCAACTAATGAAAAACTGTTTTTT. It codes for CASSPGRAATNEKLFF.

The V and J genes are TRBV4-2 and TRBJ1-2, with D perhaps matching TRBD1 (5 bases). Germline CDR1 reads LGHNA; CDR2 reads YNFKEQ. Trimming took off 4 bases at V and 7 bases at J, with 16 bases between the two ends. The CDR3 covers 14 residues. In nucleotides, the CDR3 is TGTGCCAGCAGCCCTGCGGATCCCAGGGCTGGCTACACCTTC. Protein sequence: CASSPADPRAGYTF.

The V call is TRBV9, the J call TRBJ1-1; D remains unclear. Germline values: CDR1 SGDLS, CDR2 YYNGEE. The CDR3 length is 14 residues. Trimming took 0 bases from V and 1 from J, leaving 7 bases between them. CDR3 residues: CASSVGVANTEAFF. DNA for the CDR3: TGTGCCAGCAGCGTAGGGGTAGCGAACACTGAAGCTTTCTTT. The whole variable domain, filled in from reference TRBV9 and TRBJ1-1, reads DSGVTQTPKHLITATGQRVTLRCSPRSGDLSVYWYQQSLDQGLQFLIQYYNGEERAKGNILERFSAQQFPDLHSELNLSSLELGDSALYFCASSVGVANTEAFFGQGTRLTVV.

This clone has just one count. The gene calls are TRBV30 and TRBJ2-3, with D possibly being TRBD2 (7 bases). Germline loops: CDR1 GTSNPN, CDR2 SVGIG (reference sequence). This CDR3 has 15 residues. The V and J ends lost 3 bases and 0 bases respectively, with 13 bases between them. CDR3 DNA: TGTGCCTGGAGCCTTGGGGGGGCTAGCACAGATACGCAGTATTTT. Translated: CAWSLGGASTDTQYF.

This rearrangement joins TRBV4-2 to TRBJ2-5; TRBD1 aligns across 8 bases. CDR1 is LGHNA and CDR2 is YNFKEQ in the germline V gene. The CDR3 loop spans 15 amino acids. The V and J ends lost 0 bases and 5 bases, in that order; junction bases with no gene match: 5. CDR3 region: CASSQDRTGRETQYF. CDR3 coding DNA: TGTGCCAGCAGCCAAGATCGGACAGGGAGGGAGACCCAGTACTTC.